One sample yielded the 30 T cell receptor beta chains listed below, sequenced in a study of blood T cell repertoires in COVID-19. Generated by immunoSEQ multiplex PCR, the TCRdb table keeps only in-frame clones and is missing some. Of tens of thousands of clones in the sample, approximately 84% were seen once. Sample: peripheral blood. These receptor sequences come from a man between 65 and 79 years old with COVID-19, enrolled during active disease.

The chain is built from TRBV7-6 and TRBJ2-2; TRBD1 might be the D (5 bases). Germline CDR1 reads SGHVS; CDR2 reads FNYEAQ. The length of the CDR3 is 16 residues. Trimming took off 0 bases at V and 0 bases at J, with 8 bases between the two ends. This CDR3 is CASSLAGPANTGELFF. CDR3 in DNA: TGTGCCAGCAGCTTAGCGGGGCCAGCGAACACCGGGGAGCTGTTTTTT.

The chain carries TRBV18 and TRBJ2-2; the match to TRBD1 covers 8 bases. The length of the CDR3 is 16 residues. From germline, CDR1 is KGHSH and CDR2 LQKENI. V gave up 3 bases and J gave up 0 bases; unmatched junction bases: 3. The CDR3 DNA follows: TGTGCCAGCTCACCGGACAGGGTGGCGAACACCGGGGAGCTGTTTTTT. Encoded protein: CASSPDRVANTGELFF.

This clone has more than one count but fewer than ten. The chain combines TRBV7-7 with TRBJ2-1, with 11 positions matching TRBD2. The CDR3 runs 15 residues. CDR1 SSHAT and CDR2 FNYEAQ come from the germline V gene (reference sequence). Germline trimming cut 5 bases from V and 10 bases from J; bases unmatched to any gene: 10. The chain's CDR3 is CASSPSLAGVLEQFF. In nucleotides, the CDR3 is TGTGCCAGCAGCCCCTCACTAGCGGGAGTTTTAGAGCAGTTCTTC. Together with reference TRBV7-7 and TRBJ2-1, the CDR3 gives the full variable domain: GAGVSQSPRYKVTKRGQDVTLRCDPISSHATLYWYQQALGQGPEFLTYFNYEAQPDKSGLPSDRFSAERPEGSISTLTIQRTEQRDSAMYRCASSPSLAGVLEQFFGPGTRLTVL.

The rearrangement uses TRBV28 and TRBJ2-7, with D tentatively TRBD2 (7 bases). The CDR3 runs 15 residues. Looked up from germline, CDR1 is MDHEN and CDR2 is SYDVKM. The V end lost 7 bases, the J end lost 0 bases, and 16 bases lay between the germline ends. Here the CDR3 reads CASTPPGEGSYEQYF. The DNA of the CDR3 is TGTGCCAGCACCCCCCCAGGGGAGGGCTCCTACGAGCAGTACTTC.

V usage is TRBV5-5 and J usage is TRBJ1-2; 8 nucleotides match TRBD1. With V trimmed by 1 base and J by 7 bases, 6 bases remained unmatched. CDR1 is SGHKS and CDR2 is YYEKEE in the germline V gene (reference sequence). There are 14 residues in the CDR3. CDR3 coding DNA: TGTGCCAGCAGCTTGCAGGGGGCAAGCGGTGGCTACACCTTC. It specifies CASSLQGASGGYTF.

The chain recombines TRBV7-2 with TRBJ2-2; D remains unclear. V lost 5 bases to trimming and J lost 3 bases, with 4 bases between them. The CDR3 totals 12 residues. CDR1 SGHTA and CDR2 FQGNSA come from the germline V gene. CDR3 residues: CASSRYTGELFF. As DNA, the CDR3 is TGTGCCAGCAGCCGGTACACCGGGGAGCTGTTTTTT.

Here the CDR3 DNA reads TGTGCCAGTAGTACTAGACAGGGGCGCACTGAAGCTTTCTTT. It specifies CASSTRQGRTEAFF. This chain joins TRBV19 and TRBJ1-1, with TRBD1 matching over 8 bases. CDR3 size: 14 residues. After removal of 4 bases from V and 4 bases from J, the junction contained 5 bases not matched to a gene. Germline loops: CDR1 LNHDA, CDR2 SQIVND (reference sequence).

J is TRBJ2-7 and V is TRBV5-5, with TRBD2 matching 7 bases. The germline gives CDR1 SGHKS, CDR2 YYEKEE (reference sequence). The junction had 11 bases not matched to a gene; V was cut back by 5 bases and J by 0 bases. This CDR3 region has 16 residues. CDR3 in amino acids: CASRQRGGGISYEQYF. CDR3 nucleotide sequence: TGTGCCAGCAGACAGAGGGGCGGGGGAATCTCCTACGAGCAGTACTTC.

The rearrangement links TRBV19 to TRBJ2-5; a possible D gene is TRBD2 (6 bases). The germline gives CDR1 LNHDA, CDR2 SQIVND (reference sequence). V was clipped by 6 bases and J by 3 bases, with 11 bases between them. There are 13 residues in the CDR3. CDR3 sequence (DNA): TGTGCCAGTAGACCTACGGGAGAAGAGACCCAGTACTTC. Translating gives CASRPTGEETQYF.

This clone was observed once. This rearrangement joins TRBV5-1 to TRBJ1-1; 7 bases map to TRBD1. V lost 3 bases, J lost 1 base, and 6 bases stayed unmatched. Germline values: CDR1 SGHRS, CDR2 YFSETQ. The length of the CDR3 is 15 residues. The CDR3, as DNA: TGCGCCAGCAGCTCCACAGGGGTTGCGAACACTGAAGCTTTCTTT. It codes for CASSSTGVANTEAFF.

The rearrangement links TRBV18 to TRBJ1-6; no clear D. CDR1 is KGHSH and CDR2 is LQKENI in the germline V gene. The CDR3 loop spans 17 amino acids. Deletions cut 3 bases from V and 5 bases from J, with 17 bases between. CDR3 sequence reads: CASSPVQAARNNSPLHF. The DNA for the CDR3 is TGTGCCAGCTCACCCGTCCAAGCGGCCCGAAATAATTCACCCCTCCACTTT.

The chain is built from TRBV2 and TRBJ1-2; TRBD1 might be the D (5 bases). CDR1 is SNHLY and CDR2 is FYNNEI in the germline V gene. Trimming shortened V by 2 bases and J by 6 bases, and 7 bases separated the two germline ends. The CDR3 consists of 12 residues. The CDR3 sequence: CASSETRDGYTF. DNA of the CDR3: TGTGCCAGCAGTGAAACCAGGGATGGCTACACCTTC.

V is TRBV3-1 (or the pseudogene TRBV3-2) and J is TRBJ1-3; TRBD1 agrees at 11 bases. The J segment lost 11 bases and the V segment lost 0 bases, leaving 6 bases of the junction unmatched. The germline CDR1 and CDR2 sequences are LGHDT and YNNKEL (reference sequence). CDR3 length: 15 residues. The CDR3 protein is CASSQDGQGARAIYF. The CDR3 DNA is TGTGCCAGCAGCCAAGACGGACAGGGGGCGCGTGCCATATATTTT.

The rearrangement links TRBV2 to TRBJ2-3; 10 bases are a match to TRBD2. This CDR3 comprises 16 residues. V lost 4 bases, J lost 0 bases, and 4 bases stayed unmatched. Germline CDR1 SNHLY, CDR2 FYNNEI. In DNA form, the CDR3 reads TGTGCCAGCAGTGGGGCTAGCGGGGGAAGCACAGATACGCAGTATTTT. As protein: CASSGASGGSTDTQYF.

CDR3 DNA sequence: TGTGCCAGTAGTACTCAGGGGGCCTTGAACATTCAGTACTTC. Its protein is CASSTQGALNIQYF. This chain uses TRBV19 with TRBJ2-4, with 8 bases that match TRBD1. The CDR3 runs 14 residues. The ends lost 4 bases at V and 7 bases at J; junction bases unmatched: 6. CDR1 and CDR2 (germline): LNHDA, SQIVND (reference sequence).

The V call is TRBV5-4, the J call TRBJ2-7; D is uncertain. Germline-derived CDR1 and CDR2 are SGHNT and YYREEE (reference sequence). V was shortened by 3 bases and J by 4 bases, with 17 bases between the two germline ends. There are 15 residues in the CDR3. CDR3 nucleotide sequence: TGTGCCAGCAGCTCCATTGGCATGACTCGATACGAGCAGTACTTC. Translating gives CASSSIGMTRYEQYF.

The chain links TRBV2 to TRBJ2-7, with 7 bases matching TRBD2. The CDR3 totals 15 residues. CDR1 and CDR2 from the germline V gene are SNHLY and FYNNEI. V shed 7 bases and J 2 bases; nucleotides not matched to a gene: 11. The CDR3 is CASTELGSGAYEQYF. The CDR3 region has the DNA TGTGCCAGCACGGAGTTGGGGAGCGGGGCCTACGAGCAGTACTTC.

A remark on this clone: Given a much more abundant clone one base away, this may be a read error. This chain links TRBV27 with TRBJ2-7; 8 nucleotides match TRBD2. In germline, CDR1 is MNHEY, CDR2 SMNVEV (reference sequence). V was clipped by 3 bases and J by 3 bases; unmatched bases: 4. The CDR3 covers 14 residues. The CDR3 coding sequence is TGTGCCAGCAGTTTCAGCGGGAGCAGCTACGAGCAGTACTTC. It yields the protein CASSFSGSSYEQYF.

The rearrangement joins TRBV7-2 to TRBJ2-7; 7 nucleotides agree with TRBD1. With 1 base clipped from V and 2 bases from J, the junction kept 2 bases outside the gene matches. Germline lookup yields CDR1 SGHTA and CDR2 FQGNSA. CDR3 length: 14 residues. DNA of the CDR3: TGTGCCAGCAGCTTAGAAGGGGGCCCCTACGAGCAGTACTTC. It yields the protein CASSLEGGPYEQYF.

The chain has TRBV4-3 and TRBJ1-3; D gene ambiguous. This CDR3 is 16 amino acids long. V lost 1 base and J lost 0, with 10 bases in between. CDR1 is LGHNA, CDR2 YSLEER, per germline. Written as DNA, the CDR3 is TGCGCCAGCAGCCAAGGACTAAGGACCTCTGGAAACACCATATATTTT. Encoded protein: CASSQGLRTSGNTIYF.

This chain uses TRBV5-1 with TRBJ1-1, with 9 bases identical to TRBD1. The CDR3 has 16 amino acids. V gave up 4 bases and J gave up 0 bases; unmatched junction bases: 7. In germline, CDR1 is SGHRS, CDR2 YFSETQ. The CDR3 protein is CASSPGQGGMNTEAFF. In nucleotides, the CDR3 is TGCGCCAGCAGCCCGGGACAGGGAGGGATGAACACTGAAGCTTTCTTT. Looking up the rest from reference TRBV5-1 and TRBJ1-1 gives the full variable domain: KAGVTQTPRYLIKTRGQQVTLSCSPISGHRSVSWYQQTPGQGLQFLFEYFSETQRNKGNFPGRFSGRQFSNSRSEMNVSTLELGDSALYLCASSPGQGGMNTEAFFGQGTRLTVV.

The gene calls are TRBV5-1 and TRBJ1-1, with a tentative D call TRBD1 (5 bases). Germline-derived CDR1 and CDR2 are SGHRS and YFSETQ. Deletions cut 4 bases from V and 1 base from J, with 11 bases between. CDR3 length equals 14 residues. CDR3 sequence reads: CASSQGGANTEAFF. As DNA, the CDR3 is TGCGCCAGCAGCCAGGGAGGGGCGAACACTGAAGCTTTCTTT.

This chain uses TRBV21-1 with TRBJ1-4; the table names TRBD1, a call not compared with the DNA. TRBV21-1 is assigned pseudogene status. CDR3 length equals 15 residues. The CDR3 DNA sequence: TGTGCCAGCAGCGGTCAGGGGAAGGTGGGGGAAAAACTGTTTTTT. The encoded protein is CASSGQGKVGEKLFF.

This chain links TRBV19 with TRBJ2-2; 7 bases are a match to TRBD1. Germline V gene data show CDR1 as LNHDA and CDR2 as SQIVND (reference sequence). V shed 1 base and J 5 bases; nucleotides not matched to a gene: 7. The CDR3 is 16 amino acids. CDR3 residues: CASSIGADRATGELFF. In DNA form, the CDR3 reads TGTGCCAGTAGTATAGGCGCCGACAGGGCGACCGGGGAGCTGTTTTTT.

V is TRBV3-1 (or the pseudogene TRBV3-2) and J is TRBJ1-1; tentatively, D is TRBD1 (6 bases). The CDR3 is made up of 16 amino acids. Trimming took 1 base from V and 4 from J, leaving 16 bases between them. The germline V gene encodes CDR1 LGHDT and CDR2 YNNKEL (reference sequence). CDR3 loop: CASSQAGTLYGTEAFF. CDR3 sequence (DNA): TGTGCCAGCAGCCAAGCCGGGACACTATATGGCACTGAAGCTTTCTTT.

In DNA form, the CDR3 reads TGTGCCAGTAGTATAGGGTCAGGGTGGGTCCAGCCCCAGCATTTT. Its protein product is CASSIGSGWVQPQHF. The V gene is TRBV19, the J gene TRBJ1-5; the D gene is possibly TRBD1 (5 bases). Germline V lookup: CDR1 LNHDA, CDR2 SQIVND (reference sequence). The length of the CDR3 is 15 residues. V lost 1 base and J 7 bases, leaving 14 bases between the germline ends.

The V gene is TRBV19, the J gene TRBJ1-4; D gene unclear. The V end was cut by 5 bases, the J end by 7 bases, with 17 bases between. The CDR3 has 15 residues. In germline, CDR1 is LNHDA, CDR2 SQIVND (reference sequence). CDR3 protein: CASSSRSELSEKLFF. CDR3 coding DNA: TGTGCCAGTAGTTCCCGCAGCGAGCTCAGTGAAAAACTGTTTTTT.

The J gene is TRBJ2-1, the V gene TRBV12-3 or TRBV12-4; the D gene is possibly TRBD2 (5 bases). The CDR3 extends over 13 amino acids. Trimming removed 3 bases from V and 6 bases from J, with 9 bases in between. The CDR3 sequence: CASSFLGSNEQFF. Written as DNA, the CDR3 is TGTGCCAGCAGTTTCCTGGGGAGCAATGAGCAGTTCTTC.

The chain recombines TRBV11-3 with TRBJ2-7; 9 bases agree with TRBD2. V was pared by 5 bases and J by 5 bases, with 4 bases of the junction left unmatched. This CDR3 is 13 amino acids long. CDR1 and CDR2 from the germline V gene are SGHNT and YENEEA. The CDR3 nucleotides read TGTGCCAGCAGCCCCGGGACTAGCAACGAGCAGTACTTC. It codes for CASSPGTSNEQYF. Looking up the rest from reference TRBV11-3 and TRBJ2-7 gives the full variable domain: EAGVVQSPRYKIIEKKQPVAFWCNPISGHNTLYWYLQNLGQGPELLIRYENEEAVDDSQLPKDRFSAERLKGVDSTLKIQPAELGDSAVYLCASSPGTSNEQYFGPGTRLTVT.

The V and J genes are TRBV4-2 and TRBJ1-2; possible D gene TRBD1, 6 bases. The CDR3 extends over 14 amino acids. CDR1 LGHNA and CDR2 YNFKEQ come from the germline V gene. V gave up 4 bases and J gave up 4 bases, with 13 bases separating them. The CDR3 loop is CASSLGQSPYGYTF. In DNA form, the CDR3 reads TGTGCCAGCAGCCTTGGACAGTCTCCCTATGGCTACACCTTC.